These 25 T cell receptor beta chains came from one sample sequenced in a study of sequential checkpoint blockade in melanoma. Regarding treatment: randomized to nivolumab then ipilimumab (arm A) or the reverse (arm B). Only in-frame clones appear in the TCRdb table, and some are missing; sequencing was by immunoSEQ multiplex PCR. This table has just over 7,000 clones, approximately 22% appearing once. The sample was tumor tissue (inferred from file names), taken from a patient given nivolumab and ipilimumab in sequence. The receptor set was obtained from a human donor with melanoma.

The CDR3 loop reads CASSFPRNSGNTIYF. The CDR3 DNA is TGTGCCAGTAGCTTCCCGCGGAACTCTGGAAACACCATATATTTT. This chain connects TRBV19 to TRBJ1-3; unclear D gene. Germline V gives CDR1 LNHDA, CDR2 SQIVND (reference sequence). CDR3 length: 15 residues. V lost 6 bases to trimming and J lost 0 bases, with 12 bases between them.

This chain connects TRBV6-8 to TRBJ1-3, with 8 bases aligning to TRBD1. V shed 5 bases and J 3 bases; nucleotides not matched to a gene: 3. From germline, CDR1 is MNHGY and CDR2 SAAAGT. The CDR3 loop spans 14 amino acids. CDR3 in amino acids: CASSTGTGGNTIYF. The CDR3 region has the DNA TGTGCCAGCAGTACCGGGACAGGTGGAAACACCATATATTTT.

This chain connects TRBV1 to TRBJ2-5; the D segment call TRBD2 is taken from the table without a DNA check. TRBV1 is a recognized pseudogene. CDR3 length equals 16 residues. CDR3 protein: CASRQGTSGGQETQYF. The CDR3, as DNA: TGCGCCAGCAGACAAGGGACTAGCGGGGGACAAGAGACCCAGTACTTC.

This clone was counted between two and nine times. This chain uses TRBV14 with TRBJ1-4, with a tentative D call TRBD1 (5 bases). CDR3 length: 14 amino acids. V dropped 1 base and J dropped 6 bases, with 9 bases sitting between them. Germline V gene sequence: CDR1 SGHDN, CDR2 FVKESK. CDR3 DNA: TGTGCCAGCAGCCAAGCCGGGGGGTATGAAAAACTGTTTTTT. Amino acids: CASSQAGGYEKLFF.

This clone was counted a few times. The chain employs TRBV11-3 and TRBJ2-5; the D gene could be TRBD1 or TRBD2 (6 bases each). Trimming removed 2 bases at V and 5 bases at J, with 12 bases between. Germline CDR1 reads SGHNT; CDR2 reads YENEEA. The CDR3 covers 14 residues. CDR3 amino acids: CASSLPSGGETQYF. The CDR3 nucleotides read TGTGCCAGCAGCTTACCTTCCGGGGGCGAGACCCAGTACTTC.

This clone was detected a few times. J is TRBJ2-2 and V is TRBV6-8; TRBD1 agrees at 7 bases. V shed 5 bases, J shed 0 bases, and the junction held 3 bases outside the gene matches. The CDR3 covers 15 residues. In germline, CDR1 is MNHGY, CDR2 SAAAGT. The CDR3 DNA follows: TGTGCCAGCAGTCGACAGGGAGCGAACACCGGGGAGCTGTTTTTT. As protein: CASSRQGANTGELFF.

This chain joins TRBV23-1 and TRBJ2-7; 7 bases fit TRBD1. TRBV23-1 is noted as an ORF with a role that remains uncertain. The CDR3 extends over 15 amino acids. J gave up 1 base and V 6 bases, and 9 bases lay outside the gene matches. The CDR3 DNA reads as TGCGCCAGCAGCCAAGATTACAGGGGTTCCTACGAGCAGTACTTC. Encoded protein: CASSQDYRGSYEQYF.

In its sample, this clone was seen once. The rearrangement uses TRBV30 and TRBJ2-6, with TRBD1 matching over 7 bases. CDR1 and CDR2 from the germline V gene are GTSNPN and SVGIG (reference sequence). V trimming: 3 bases; J trimming: 2 bases; junction bases outside the gene matches: 1. The CDR3 extends over 14 amino acids. CDR3 residues: CAWRDRAGANVLTF. The CDR3 region has the DNA TGTGCCTGGAGAGACAGGGCTGGGGCCAACGTCCTGACTTTC.

The chain has TRBV28 and TRBJ1-5; D is unresolved. Germline V CDR1 and CDR2: MDHEN, SYDVKM. The CDR3 sequence is 13 residues long. V dropped 5 bases and J dropped 1 base, with 6 bases sitting between them. The CDR3 region has the DNA TGTGCCAGCAGTCTCGGGAGCAATCAGCCCCAGCATTTT. Translated, it gives CASSLGSNQPQHF.

This clone was seen many times. This chain uses TRBV11-3 with TRBJ2-7; 10 bases are shared with TRBD1. The CDR3 runs 16 residues. The germline gives CDR1 SGHNT, CDR2 YENEEA. J gave up 1 base and V 2 bases, and 5 bases lay outside the gene matches. CDR3 nucleotides: TGTGCCAGCAGCTTATTGGGGACAGGGGCGTCCTACGAGCAGTACTTC. This gives the protein CASSLLGTGASYEQYF.

This clone was seen a handful of times. The chain uses TRBV4-1 and TRBJ1-2; 7 positions agree with TRBD1. V gave up 6 bases and J gave up 0 bases; unmatched junction bases: 13. Germline values: CDR1 MGHRA, CDR2 YSYEKL. The CDR3 is 17 residues long. The CDR3: CASREHDRQGPNYGYTF. CDR3 coding DNA: TGCGCCAGCAGGGAACACGACCGACAGGGCCCTAACTATGGCTACACCTTC.

V gene TRBV7-2 combines with J gene TRBJ2-5; possibly TRBD2 for D (6 bases). CDR3 length: 13 residues. V lost 5 bases, J lost 5 bases, and 12 bases lay in between. Germline CDR1 reads SGHTA; CDR2 reads FQGNSA. The CDR3 spells CASSRDRGETQYF. The CDR3, as DNA: TGTGCCAGCAGCAGGGACCGGGGGGAGACCCAGTACTTC.

This clone is deemed medium-sized (0.01 to 0.1%). This chain joins TRBV19 and TRBJ2-5; TRBD2 agrees at 10 bases. The CDR3 totals 15 residues. Germline loops: CDR1 LNHDA, CDR2 SQIVND (reference sequence). The V segment lost 6 bases and the J segment 5 bases; nucleotides outside the gene matches: 9. The CDR3 DNA follows: TGTGCCAGTAGCCGGTACAGCGGGGGGGCTGAGACCCAGTACTTC. Translating it yields CASSRYSGGAETQYF. Variable domain in full (rest from reference TRBV19 and TRBJ2-5): DGGITQSPKYLFRKEGQNVTLSCEQNLNHDAMYWYRQDPGQGLRLIYYSQIVNDFQKGDIAEGYSVSREKKESFPLTVTSAQKNPTAFYLCASSRYSGGAETQYFGPGTRLLVL.

This clone was detected only a few times. The rearrangement links TRBV11-3 to TRBJ1-1; no clear D. V was pared by 1 base and J by 1 base, with 10 bases between. This CDR3 has 15 residues. Germline CDR1 is SGHNT and CDR2 is YENEEA. This chain's CDR3 is CASSLGQPGNTEAFF. The CDR3 DNA sequence: TGTGCCAGCAGCTTAGGTCAGCCTGGGAACACTGAAGCTTTCTTT.

This clone was seen more than once but under ten times. DNA for the CDR3: TGTGCCAGCAGTCAGACAGGGTCGAATCAGCCCCAGCATTTT. Translating it yields CASSQTGSNQPQHF. This sequence joins TRBV11-3 and TRBJ1-5; 7 nucleotides align to TRBD1. The V gene end was trimmed by 6 bases and the J gene end by 4 bases; junction bases not matched to a gene: 6. Germline V gene data show CDR1 as SGHNT and CDR2 as YENEEA. The CDR3 loop spans 14 amino acids.

This clone occurred a few times. V usage is TRBV7-2 and J usage is TRBJ2-7; D is unclear. CDR1 SGHTA and CDR2 FQGNSA come from the germline V gene. V was pared by 9 bases and J by 1 base, with 13 bases between. This CDR3 region has 13 residues. The CDR3: CARSEPGSYEQYF. The DNA for the CDR3 is TGTGCCAGAAGCGAGCCAGGATCCTACGAGCAGTACTTC.

This clone has a handful of counts. V usage is TRBV11-1 and J usage is TRBJ2-4, with TRBD2 matching 12 bases. Germline CDR1 is SGHAT and CDR2 is FQDESV (reference sequence). The V segment lost 5 bases and the J segment 6 bases; nucleotides outside the gene matches: 14. This CDR3 is 18 amino acids long. This CDR3 is CASSPIIRAGLAGNIQYF. CDR3 sequence (DNA): TGTGCCAGCAGCCCCATAATACGGGCGGGACTAGCGGGAAACATTCAGTACTTC.

This clone has at least ten counts. CDR3 sequence reads: CASSQGGNQPQHF. As DNA, the CDR3 is TGTGCCAGCAGCCAAGGGGGCAATCAGCCCCAGCATTTT. This rearrangement joins TRBV14 to TRBJ1-5; D call uncertain. The germline gives CDR1 SGHDN, CDR2 FVKESK. CDR3 length: 13 residues. Trimming left V 1 base short and J 2 bases short, with 3 bases between.

A few counts support this clone. The chain has TRBV11-1 and TRBJ2-1; possibly TRBD1 or TRBD2 for D (6 bases each). The CDR3 sequence is 15 residues long. CDR1 and CDR2 from the germline V gene are SGHAT and FQDESV (reference sequence). V lost 5 bases and J lost 2, with 13 bases in between. CDR3 sequence reads: CASSPRGQTYNEQFF. CDR3 nucleotides: TGTGCCAGCAGCCCCCGGGGGCAGACCTACAATGAGCAGTTCTTC.

This clone is deemed large. The chain recombines TRBV6-8 with TRBJ2-3; D is ambiguous. Trimming cost V 0 bases and J 6 bases, with 7 bases left between them. The CDR3 runs 13 residues. The germline CDR1 and CDR2 sequences are MNHGY and SAAAGT. CDR3 DNA sequence: TGTGCCAGCAGTTACTCGGAGTGGGATACGCAGTATTTT. Translating it yields CASSYSEWDTQYF.

The rearrangement links TRBV27 to TRBJ2-5, with D possibly matching TRBD1 (6 bases). The V gene's germline CDR1 is MNHEY and CDR2 SMNVEV (reference sequence). The CDR3 consists of 14 residues. V was clipped by 0 bases and J by 4 bases, with 9 bases between them. The CDR3 coding sequence is TGTGCCAGCAGTTTATCTTTCAGGGGAGAGACCCAGTACTTC. This encodes CASSLSFRGETQYF.

The chain carries TRBV5-1 and TRBJ2-5, with 8 bases aligning to TRBD1. Trimming cost V 4 bases and J 4 bases; bases outside gene matches: 6. The V gene's germline CDR1 is SGHRS and CDR2 YFSETQ. This CDR3 spans 14 amino acids. As DNA, the CDR3 is TGCGCCAGCAGCCTCTGGACAGGGCGAGAGACCCAGTACTTC. This encodes CASSLWTGRETQYF.

V is TRBV18 and J is TRBJ1-2; TRBD1 matches 8 bases. The J segment lost 5 bases and the V segment lost 3 bases, leaving 5 bases of the junction unmatched. The CDR3 has 14 residues. Germline V gives CDR1 KGHSH, CDR2 LQKENI. CDR3 protein: CASSPGQEEYGYTF. CDR3 nucleotides: TGTGCCAGCTCACCGGGACAGGAGGAGTATGGCTACACCTTC. The variable domain in full, completed from reference TRBV18 and TRBJ1-2, reads NAGVMQNPRHLVRRRGQEARLRCSPMKGHSHVYWYRQLPEEGLKFMVYLQKENIIDESGMPKERFSAEFPKEGPSILRIQQVVRGDSAAYFCASSPGQEEYGYTFGSGTRLTVV.

The chain joins TRBV11-1 to TRBJ2-7; either TRBD1 or TRBD2 may supply D (5 bases each). Trimming left V 5 bases short and J 2 bases short, with 13 bases between. Germline V gene sequence: CDR1 SGHAT, CDR2 FQDESV (reference sequence). CDR3 size: 14 residues. This CDR3 reads CASSLDTGTYEQYF. CDR3 sequence (DNA): TGTGCCAGCAGCCTGGACACGGGAACCTACGAGCAGTACTTC. The complete variable domain, with remaining parts taken from reference TRBV11-1 and TRBJ2-7, reads EAEVAQSPRYKITEKSQAVAFWCDPISGHATLYWYRQILGQGPELLVQFQDESVVDDSQLPKDRFSAERLKGVDSTLKIQPAELGDSAMYLCASSLDTGTYEQYFGPGTRLTVT.

This clone has at least ten counts. The CDR3 here is CASSYAAGNNYGYTF. The CDR3 region has the DNA TGTGCCAGCAGTTACGCCGCGGGTAATAACTATGGCTACACCTTC. This chain joins TRBV6-8 and TRBJ1-2; the D is unclear. CDR1 MNHGY and CDR2 SAAAGT come from the germline V gene. This CDR3 region has 15 residues. Between the trimmed V and J ends, which lost 2 bases and 1 base, there was a span of 11 bases.